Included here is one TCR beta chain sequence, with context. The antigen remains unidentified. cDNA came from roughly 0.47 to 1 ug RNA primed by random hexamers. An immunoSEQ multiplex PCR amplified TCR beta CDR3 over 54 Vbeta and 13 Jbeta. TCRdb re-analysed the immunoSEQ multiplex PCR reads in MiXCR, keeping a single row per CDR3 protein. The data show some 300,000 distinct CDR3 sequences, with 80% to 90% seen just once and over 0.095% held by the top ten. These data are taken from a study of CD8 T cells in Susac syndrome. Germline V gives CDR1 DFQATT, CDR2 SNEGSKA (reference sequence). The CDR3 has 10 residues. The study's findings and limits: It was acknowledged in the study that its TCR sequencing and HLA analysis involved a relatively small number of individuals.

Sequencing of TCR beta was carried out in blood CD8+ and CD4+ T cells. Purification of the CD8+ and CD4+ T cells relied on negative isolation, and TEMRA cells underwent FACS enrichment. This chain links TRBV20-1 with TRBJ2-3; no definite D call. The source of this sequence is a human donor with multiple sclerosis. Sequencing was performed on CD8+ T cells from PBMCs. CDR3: CRPGTDTQYF. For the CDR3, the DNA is TGCAGGCCCGGCACAGATACGCAGTATTTT.